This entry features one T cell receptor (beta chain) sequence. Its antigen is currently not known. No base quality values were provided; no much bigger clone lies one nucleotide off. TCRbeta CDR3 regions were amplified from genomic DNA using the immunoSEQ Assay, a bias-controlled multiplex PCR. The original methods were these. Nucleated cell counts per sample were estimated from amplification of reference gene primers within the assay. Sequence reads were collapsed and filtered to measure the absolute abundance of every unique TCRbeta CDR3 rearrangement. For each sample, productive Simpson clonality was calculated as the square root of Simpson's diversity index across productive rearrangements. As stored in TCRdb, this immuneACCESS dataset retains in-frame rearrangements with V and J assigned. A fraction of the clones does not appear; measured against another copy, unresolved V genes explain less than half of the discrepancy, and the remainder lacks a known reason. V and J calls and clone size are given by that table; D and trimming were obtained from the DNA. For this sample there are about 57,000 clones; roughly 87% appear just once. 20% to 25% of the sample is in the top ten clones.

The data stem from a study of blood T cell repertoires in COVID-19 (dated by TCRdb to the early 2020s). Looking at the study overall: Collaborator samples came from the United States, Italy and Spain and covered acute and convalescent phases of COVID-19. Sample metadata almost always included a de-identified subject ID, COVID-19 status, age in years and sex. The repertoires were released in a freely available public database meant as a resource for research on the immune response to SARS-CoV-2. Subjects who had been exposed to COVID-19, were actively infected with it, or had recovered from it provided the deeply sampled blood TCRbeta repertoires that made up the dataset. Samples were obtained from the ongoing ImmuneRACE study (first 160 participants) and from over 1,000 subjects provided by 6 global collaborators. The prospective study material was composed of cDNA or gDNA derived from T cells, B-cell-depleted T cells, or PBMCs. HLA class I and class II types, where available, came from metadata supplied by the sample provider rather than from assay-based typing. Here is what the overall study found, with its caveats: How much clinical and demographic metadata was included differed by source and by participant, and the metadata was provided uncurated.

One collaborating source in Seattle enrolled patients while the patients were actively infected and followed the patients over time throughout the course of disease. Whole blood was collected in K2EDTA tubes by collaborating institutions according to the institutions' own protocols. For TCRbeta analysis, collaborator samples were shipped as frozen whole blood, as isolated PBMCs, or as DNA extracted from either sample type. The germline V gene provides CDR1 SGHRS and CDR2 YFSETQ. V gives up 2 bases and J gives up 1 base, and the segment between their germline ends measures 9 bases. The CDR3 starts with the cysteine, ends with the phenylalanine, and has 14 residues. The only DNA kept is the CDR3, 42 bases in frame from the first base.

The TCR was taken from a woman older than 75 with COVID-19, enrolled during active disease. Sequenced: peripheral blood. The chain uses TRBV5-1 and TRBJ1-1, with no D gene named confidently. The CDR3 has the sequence CASSLLVQNTEAFF. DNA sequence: TGCGCCAGCAGCTTATTAGTCCAGAACACTGAAGCTTTCTTT.